Detailed here is one T cell receptor (beta chain). Antigen: not known. An end of the junction does not agree with germline; a read error may underlie this. TCRdb redid the calling of the reads with MiXCR, one entry per CDR3 protein. This table holds approximately 730,000 distinct CDR3 sequences, around 30% found once. This sample stems from a study of T cell repertoires in cytomegalovirus infection. At the level of the study: In public TCR beta signatures, there were indications of both CMV infection and matching HLA type.

Study-wide results and caveats: Within the response measured ex vivo, HLA-C-restricted CMV-specific TCR beta clonotypes were dominant.

This CDR3 spans 15 amino acids. Germline lookup yields CDR1 MNHEY and CDR2 SVGAGI. Source: cultured PBMCs, taken from culture after CMV antigen stimulation. The sequence derives from a human donor in good health (CMV status not recorded). Some clones in this sample may be carry-over from other donors' samples. This sequence joins TRBV6-5 and TRBJ2-5, with 8 bases that match TRBD2. This CDR3 is CPSSLSGAHQETQYF. The CDR3 coding sequence is TGTCCCAGCAGTCTTAGCGGGGCCCACCAAGAGACCCAGTACTTC.